The entry that follows covers one T cell receptor beta chain sequence. 60 Vbeta and 13 Jbeta primers were used in PCR. Profiling relied on immunoSEQ multiplex PCR, and the TCRdb table lists in-frame clones only, not all of them. The table has roughly 93,000 clones, 75% to 85% seen once. These data belong to a study of cytomegalovirus exposure and HLA in healthy donors. Looking at the study overall: Of the donors genotyped, several hundred in all, over 80% fell in the Caucasian-associated ancestry cluster.

V dropped 7 bases and J dropped 3 bases, with 14 bases sitting between them. From germline, CDR1 is SGHRS and CDR2 YFSETQ. The CDR3 contains 13 residues. This receptor was taken from a man younger than 35 in good health and CMV-seropositive. V and J are TRBV5-1 and TRBJ2-7, with a possible D match to TRBD1 (6 bases). Sequencing was carried out using PBMCs. CDR3 nucleotide sequence: TGCGCCAGCGGATACAGGGAAGGCTACGAGCAGTACTTC. This translates into CASGYREGYEQYF.